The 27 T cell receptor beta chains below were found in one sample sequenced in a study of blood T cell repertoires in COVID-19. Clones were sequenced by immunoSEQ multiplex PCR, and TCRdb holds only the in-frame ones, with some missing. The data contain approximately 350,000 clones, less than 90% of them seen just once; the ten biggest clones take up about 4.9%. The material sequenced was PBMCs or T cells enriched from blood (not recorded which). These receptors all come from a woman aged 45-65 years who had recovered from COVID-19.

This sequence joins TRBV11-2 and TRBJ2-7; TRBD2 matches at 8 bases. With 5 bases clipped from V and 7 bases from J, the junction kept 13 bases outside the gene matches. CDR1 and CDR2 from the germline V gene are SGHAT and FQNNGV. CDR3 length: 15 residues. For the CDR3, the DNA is TGTGCCAGCAGCGATCGGGGACTAGGGTTTGGGGAGCAGTACTTC. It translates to CASSDRGLGFGEQYF.

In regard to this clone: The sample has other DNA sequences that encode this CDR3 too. CDR3: CASSLGANTEAFF. CDR3 DNA: TGCGCCAGCAGCTTGGGGGCGAACACTGAAGCTTTCTTT. The genes are TRBV5-1 and TRBJ1-1, with unresolved D. V was trimmed by 0 bases and J by 1 base, leaving 4 bases between them. Per germline, CDR1 SGHRS and CDR2 YFSETQ. The CDR3 covers 13 residues.

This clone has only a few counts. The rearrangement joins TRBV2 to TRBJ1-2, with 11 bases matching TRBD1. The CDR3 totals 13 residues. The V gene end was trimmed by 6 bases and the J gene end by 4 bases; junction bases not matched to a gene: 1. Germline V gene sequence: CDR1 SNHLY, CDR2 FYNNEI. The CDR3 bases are TGTGCCAGCAGGGGACAGGGGGGCTATGGCTACACCTTC. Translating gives CASRGQGGYGYTF.

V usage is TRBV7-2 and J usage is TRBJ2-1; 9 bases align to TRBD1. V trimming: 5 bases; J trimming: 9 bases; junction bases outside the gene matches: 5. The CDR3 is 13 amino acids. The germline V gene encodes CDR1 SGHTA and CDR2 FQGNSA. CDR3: CASSPGTGFEQFF. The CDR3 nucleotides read TGTGCCAGCAGCCCCGGGACAGGGTTTGAGCAGTTCTTC.

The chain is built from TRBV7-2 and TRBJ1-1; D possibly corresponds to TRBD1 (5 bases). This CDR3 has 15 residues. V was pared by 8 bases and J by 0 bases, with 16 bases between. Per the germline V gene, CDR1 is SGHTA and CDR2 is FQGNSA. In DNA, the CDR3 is TGTGCCAGCGCGGGGGGGGTCAACATGAACACTGAAGCTTTCTTT. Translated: CASAGGVNMNTEAFF.

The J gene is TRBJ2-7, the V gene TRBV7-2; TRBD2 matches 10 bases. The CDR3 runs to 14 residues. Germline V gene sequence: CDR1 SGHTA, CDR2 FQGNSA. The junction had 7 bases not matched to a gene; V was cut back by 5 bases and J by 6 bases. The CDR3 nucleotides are TGTGCCAGCAGCCCCCTTTCTAGCGGGGGCGAGCAGTACTTC. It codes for CASSPLSSGGEQYF.

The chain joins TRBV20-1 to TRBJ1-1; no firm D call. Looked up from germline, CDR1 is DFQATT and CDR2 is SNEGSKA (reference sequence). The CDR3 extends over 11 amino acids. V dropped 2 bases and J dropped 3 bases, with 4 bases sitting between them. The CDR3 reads CSARRDTEAFF. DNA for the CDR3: TGCAGTGCTAGACGGGACACTGAAGCTTTCTTT.

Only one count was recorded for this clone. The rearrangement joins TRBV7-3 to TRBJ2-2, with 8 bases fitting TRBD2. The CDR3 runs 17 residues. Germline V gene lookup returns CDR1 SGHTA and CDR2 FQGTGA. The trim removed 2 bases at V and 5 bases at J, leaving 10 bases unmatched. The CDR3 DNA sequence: TGTGCCAGCAGCTTATGGGACGGGAAGCGGGAGACCGGGGAGCTGTTTTTT. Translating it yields CASSLWDGKRETGELFF.

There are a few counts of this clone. The CDR3 DNA is TGCAGCGTTGAAGATGCCGCGGGGACCCATGGCTACACCTTC. Residues: CSVEDAAGTHGYTF. V is TRBV29-1 and J is TRBJ1-2; possibly TRBD1 for D (5 bases). Germline lookup yields CDR1 SQVTM and CDR2 ANQGSEA. The CDR3 contains 14 residues. V shed 0 bases and J shed 6 bases, with 14 bases lying between them.

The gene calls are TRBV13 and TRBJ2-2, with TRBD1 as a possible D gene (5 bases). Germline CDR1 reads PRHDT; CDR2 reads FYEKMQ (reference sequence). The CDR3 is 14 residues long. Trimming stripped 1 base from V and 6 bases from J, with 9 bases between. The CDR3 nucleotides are TGTGCCAGCAGCTTAGCAGGGTTTTCCGGGGAGCTGTTTTTT. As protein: CASSLAGFSGELFF.

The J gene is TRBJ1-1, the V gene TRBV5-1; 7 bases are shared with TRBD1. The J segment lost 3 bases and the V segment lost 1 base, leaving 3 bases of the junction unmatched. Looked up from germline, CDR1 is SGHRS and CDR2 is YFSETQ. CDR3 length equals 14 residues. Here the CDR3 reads CASSLWGTDTEAFF. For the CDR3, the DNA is TGCGCCAGCAGCTTGTGGGGGACAGACACTGAAGCTTTCTTT.

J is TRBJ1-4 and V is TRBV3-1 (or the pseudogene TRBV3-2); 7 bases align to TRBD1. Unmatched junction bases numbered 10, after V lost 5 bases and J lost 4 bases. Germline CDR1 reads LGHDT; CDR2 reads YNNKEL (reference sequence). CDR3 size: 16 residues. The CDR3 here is CASSGKTGYYNEKLFF. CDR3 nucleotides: TGTGCCAGCAGCGGAAAGACAGGGTATTATAATGAAAAACTGTTTTTT.

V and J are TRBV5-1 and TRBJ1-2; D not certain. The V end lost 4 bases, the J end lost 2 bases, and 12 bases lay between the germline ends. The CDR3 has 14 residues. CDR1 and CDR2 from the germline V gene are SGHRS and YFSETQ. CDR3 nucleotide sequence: TGCGCCAGCAGCCTAAGGACGGGGAACTATGGCTACACCTTC. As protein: CASSLRTGNYGYTF.

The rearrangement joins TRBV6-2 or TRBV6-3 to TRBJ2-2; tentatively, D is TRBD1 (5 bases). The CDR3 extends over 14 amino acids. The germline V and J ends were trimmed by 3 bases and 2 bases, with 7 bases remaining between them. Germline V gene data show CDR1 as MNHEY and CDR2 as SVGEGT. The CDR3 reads CASSYGANTGELFF. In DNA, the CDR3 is TGTGCCAGCAGTTATGGGGCCAACACCGGGGAGCTGTTTTTT.

The CDR3 DNA reads as TGTGCCAGCAGCATTCGAGGGAGGATAGCCGGTTCCGGGGATACGCAGTATTTT. Translation gives CASSIRGRIAGSGDTQYF. V usage is TRBV4-2 and J usage is TRBJ2-3, with a tentative D call TRBD2 (6 bases). Trimming cost V 5 bases and J 6 bases, with 27 bases left between them. CDR1 and CDR2 (germline): LGHNA, YNFKEQ. The CDR3 has 18 residues.

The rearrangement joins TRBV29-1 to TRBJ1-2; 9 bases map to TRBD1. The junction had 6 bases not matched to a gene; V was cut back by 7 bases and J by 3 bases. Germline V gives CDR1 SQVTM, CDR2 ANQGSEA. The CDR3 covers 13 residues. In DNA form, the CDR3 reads TGCAGCGCTGGGACAGGGAGAGACTATGGCTACACCTTC. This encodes CSAGTGRDYGYTF.

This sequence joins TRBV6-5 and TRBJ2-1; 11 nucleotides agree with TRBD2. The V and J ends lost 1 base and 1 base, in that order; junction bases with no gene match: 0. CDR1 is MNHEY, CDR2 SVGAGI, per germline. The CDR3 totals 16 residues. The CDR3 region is CASSYLAGGSYNEQFF. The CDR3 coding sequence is TGTGCCAGCAGTTACTTAGCGGGGGGGTCCTACAATGAGCAGTTCTTC.

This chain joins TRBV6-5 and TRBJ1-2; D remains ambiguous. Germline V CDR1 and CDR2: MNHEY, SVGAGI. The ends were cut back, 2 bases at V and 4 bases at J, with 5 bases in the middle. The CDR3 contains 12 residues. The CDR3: CASSYGGYGYTF. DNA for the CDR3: TGTGCCAGCAGTTACGGAGGCTATGGCTACACCTTC.

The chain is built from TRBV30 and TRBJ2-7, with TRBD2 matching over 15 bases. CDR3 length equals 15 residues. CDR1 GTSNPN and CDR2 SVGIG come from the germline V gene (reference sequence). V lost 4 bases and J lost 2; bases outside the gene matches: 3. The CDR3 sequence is CAWIRTSGGAYEQYF. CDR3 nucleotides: TGTGCCTGGATCAGGACTAGCGGGGGGGCCTACGAGCAGTACTTC.

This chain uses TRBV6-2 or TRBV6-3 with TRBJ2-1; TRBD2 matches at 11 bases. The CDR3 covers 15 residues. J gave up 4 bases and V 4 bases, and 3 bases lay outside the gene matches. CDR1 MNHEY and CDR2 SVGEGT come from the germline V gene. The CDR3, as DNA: TGTGCCAGCAGTTCGGTAGCGGGGGGGTACAATGAGCAGTTCTTC. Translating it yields CASSSVAGGYNEQFF.

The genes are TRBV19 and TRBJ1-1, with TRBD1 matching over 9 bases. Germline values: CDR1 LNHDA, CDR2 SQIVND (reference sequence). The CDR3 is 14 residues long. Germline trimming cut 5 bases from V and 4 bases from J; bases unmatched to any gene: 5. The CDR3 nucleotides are TGTGCCAGTAGTCCGGGACAGGGTTTCACTGAAGCTTTCTTT. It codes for CASSPGQGFTEAFF.

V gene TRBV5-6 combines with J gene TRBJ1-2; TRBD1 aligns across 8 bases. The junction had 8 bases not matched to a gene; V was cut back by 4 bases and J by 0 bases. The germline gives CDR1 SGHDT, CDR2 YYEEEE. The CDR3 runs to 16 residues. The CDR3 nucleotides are TGTGCCAGCAGCCAGACAGGGGTGGGAGCTAACTATGGCTACACCTTC. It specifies CASSQTGVGANYGYTF.

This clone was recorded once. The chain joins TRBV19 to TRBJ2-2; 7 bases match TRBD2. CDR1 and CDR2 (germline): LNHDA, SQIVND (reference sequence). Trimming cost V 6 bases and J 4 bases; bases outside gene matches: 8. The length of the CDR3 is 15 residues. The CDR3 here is CASSITGTTTGELFF. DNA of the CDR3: TGTGCCAGTAGCATTACCGGGACTACCACCGGGGAGCTGTTTTTT. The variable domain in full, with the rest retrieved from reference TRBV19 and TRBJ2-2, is DGGITQSPKYLFRKEGQNVTLSCEQNLNHDAMYWYRQDPGQGLRLIYYSQIVNDFQKGDIAEGYSVSREKKESFPLTVTSAQKNPTAFYLCASSITGTTTGELFFGEGSRLTVL.

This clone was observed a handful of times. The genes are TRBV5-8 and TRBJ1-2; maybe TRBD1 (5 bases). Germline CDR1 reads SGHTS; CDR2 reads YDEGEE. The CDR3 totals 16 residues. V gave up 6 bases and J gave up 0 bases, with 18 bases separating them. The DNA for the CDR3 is TGTGCCAGCAAGACCGATCGGGCAGGGCCTAACTATGGCTACACCTTC. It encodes CASKTDRAGPNYGYTF. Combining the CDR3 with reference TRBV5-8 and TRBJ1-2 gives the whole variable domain EAGVTQSPTHLIKTRGQQATLRCSPISGHTSVYWYQQALGLGLQFLLWYDEGEERNRGNFPPRFSGRQFPNYSSELNVNALELEDSALYLCASKTDRAGPNYGYTFGSGTRLTVV.

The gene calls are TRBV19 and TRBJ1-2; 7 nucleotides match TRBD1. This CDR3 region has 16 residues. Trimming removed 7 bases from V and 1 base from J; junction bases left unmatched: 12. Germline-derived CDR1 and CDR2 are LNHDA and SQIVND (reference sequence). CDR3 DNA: TGTGCCAGTACTCCCCCGGGGACAGCACATAACTATGGCTACACCTTC. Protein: CASTPPGTAHNYGYTF.

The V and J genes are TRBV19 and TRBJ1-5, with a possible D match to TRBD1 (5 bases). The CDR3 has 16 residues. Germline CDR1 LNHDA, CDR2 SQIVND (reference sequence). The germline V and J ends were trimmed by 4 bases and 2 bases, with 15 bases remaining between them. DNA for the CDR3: TGTGCCAGTAGTAGCCCCCAGGGTCGACGCAATCAGCCCCAGCATTTT. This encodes CASSSPQGRRNQPQHF.

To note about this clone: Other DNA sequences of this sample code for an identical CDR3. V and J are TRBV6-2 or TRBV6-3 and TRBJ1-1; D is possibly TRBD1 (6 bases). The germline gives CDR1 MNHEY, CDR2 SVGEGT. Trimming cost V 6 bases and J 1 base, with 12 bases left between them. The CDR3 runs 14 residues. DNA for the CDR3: TGTGCCAGCAGCCCCGGGACACCGAACACTGAAGCTTTCTTT. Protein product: CASSPGTPNTEAFF.